The 15 T cell receptor beta chains reported below all come from one sample, sequenced in a study of cytomegalovirus exposure and HLA in healthy donors. PCR amplification relied on 60 Vbeta primers (plus 13 Jbeta primers). Profiled with immunoSEQ multiplex PCR; TCRdb holds only in-frame clones, not every one. The sample yields around 220,000 clones, 65% to 90% seen once. The sequenced sample was PBMCs. These receptors were obtained from a girl between 10 and 17 years old in good health and CMV-seronegative.

The V and J genes are TRBV6-5 and TRBJ1-1, with 8 positions matching TRBD1. Trimming removed 6 bases from V and 5 bases from J; junction bases left unmatched: 8. Germline loops: CDR1 MNHEY, CDR2 SVGAGI. This CDR3 region has 14 residues. CDR3 sequence: CASSPDRGETEAFF. The CDR3 DNA reads TGTGCCAGCAGCCCTGACAGGGGAGAAACTGAAGCTTTCTTT.

This rearrangement joins TRBV7-9 to TRBJ2-2; maybe TRBD1 (5 bases). The CDR3 loop spans 17 amino acids. V shed 8 bases and J shed 0 bases, with 19 bases lying between them. Looked up from germline, CDR1 is SEHNR and CDR2 is FQNEAQ (reference sequence). The CDR3 bases are TGTGCCAGCGAGAGACAGTGGCACCACGCGAACACCGGGGAGCTGTTTTTT. Amino acid sequence: CASERQWHHANTGELFF.

The CDR3 here is CAWSVPPPGDNNQPQHF. The CDR3 nucleotides read TGTGCCTGGAGTGTACCGCCGCCAGGGGATAACAATCAGCCCCAGCATTTT. This chain links TRBV30 with TRBJ1-5, with a tentative D call TRBD1 (6 bases). CDR1 and CDR2 (germline): GTSNPN, SVGIG (reference sequence). CDR3 length: 17 amino acids. The V and J ends lost 0 bases and 3 bases respectively, with 18 bases between them.

The chain recombines TRBV5-6 with TRBJ2-3; D is uncertain. Trimming stripped 0 bases from V and 6 bases from J, with 5 bases between. Germline lookup yields CDR1 SGHDT and CDR2 YYEEEE. This CDR3 is built from 12 residues. CDR3 nucleotides: TGTGCCAGCAGCTTGGGCAGGGATACGCAGTATTTT. This codes for CASSLGRDTQYF.

The gene calls are TRBV5-6 and TRBJ2-2, with 7 bases fitting TRBD1. CDR1 is SGHDT and CDR2 is YYEEEE in the germline V gene. This CDR3 region has 14 residues. V trimming: 0 bases; J trimming: 6 bases; junction bases outside the gene matches: 2. CDR3 bases: TGTGCCAGCAGCTTGGGACAGGGTTCCGGGGAGCTGTTTTTT. It specifies CASSLGQGSGELFF.

J is TRBJ1-1 and V is TRBV25-1; D is unclear. The germline gives CDR1 MGHDK, CDR2 SYGVNS. This CDR3 is built from 15 residues. The germline V and J ends were trimmed by 1 base and 0 bases, with 9 bases remaining between them. The CDR3 here is CASSESGVLNTEAFF. The CDR3 region has the DNA TGTGCCAGCAGTGAATCGGGAGTTCTGAACACTGAAGCTTTCTTT.

The chain has TRBV7-6 and TRBJ1-6, with D unresolved. Trimming shortened V by 5 bases and J by 5 bases, and 10 bases separated the two germline ends. The germline V gene has CDR1 SGHVS and CDR2 FNYEAQ. The CDR3 contains 14 residues. CDR3 bases: TGTGCCAGCAGCCCCGACATCCATAATTCACCCCTCCACTTT. Its protein product is CASSPDIHNSPLHF.

V is TRBV7-9 and J is TRBJ1-2, with a tentative D call TRBD1 (5 bases). The V gene's germline CDR1 is SEHNR and CDR2 FQNEAQ (reference sequence). Trimming shortened V by 4 bases and J by 2 bases, and 11 bases separated the two germline ends. This CDR3 region has 14 residues. CDR3 residues: CASSSAGRNYGYTF. CDR3 in DNA: TGTGCCAGCAGCTCGGCAGGGAGGAACTATGGCTACACCTTC.

The CDR3 is CASSFGERASDTQYF. As DNA, the CDR3 is TGTGCCAGCAGTTTTGGGGAGCGGGCTTCAGATACGCAGTATTTT. This chain links TRBV28 with TRBJ2-3; TRBD2 might be the D (6 bases). In germline, CDR1 is MDHEN, CDR2 SYDVKM. The CDR3 runs 15 residues. V was shortened by 3 bases and J by 4 bases, with 14 bases between the two germline ends.

A single count supports this clone. The CDR3 spells CASSSKFGHLNTEAFF. CDR3 bases: TGTGCCAGCAGCTCCAAGTTTGGGCATTTGAACACTGAAGCTTTCTTT. The V gene is TRBV7-9, the J gene TRBJ1-1; D unresolved. The CDR3 runs 16 residues. CDR1 is SEHNR, CDR2 FQNEAQ, per germline (reference sequence). V was pared by 4 bases and J by 0 bases, with 15 bases between.

In this sample, this clone turned up a few times. The chain combines TRBV4-3 with TRBJ1-4; no reliable D call. The CDR3 is 16 amino acids. Trimming took off 4 bases at V and 5 bases at J, with 17 bases between the two ends. CDR1 is LGHNA and CDR2 is YSLEER in the germline V gene. The CDR3 loop is CASSPTSPGTNEKLFF. The CDR3 DNA follows: TGCGCCAGCAGCCCTACAAGTCCAGGAACAAATGAAAAACTGTTTTTT.

The rearrangement uses TRBV6-7 and TRBJ1-5; 8 bases are a match to TRBD1. TRBV6-7 is flagged as an ORF with uncertain function. V lost 6 bases to trimming and J lost 6 bases; unmatched junction nucleotides: 10. This CDR3 comprises 15 residues. This chain's CDR3 is CASRSQGAPVQPQHF. The DNA of the CDR3 is TGTGCCAGCAGGTCTCAGGGGGCTCCCGTTCAGCCCCAGCATTTT.

This chain connects TRBV7-9 to TRBJ1-1; 8 bases map to TRBD1. This CDR3 spans 15 amino acids. Germline CDR1 and CDR2: SEHNR and FQNEAQ (reference sequence). Trimming cost V 2 bases and J 1 base; bases outside gene matches: 3. CDR3 amino acids: CASSLMGTGNTEAFF. DNA for the CDR3: TGTGCCAGCAGCTTAATGGGGACAGGGAACACTGAAGCTTTCTTT.

This clone showed up just once. The V gene is TRBV7-2, the J gene TRBJ1-1, with 11 bases fitting TRBD1. Trimming cost V 5 bases and J 8 bases; bases outside gene matches: 4. The germline gives CDR1 SGHTA, CDR2 FQGNSA. The CDR3 covers 13 residues. For the CDR3, the DNA is TGTGCCAGCAGCCCAAGGACAGGGGGCGAAGCTTTCTTT. Translated: CASSPRTGGEAFF.

The CDR3 reads CASSYDRGVYNEQFF. The CDR3 region has the DNA TGTGCCAGCAGCTATGACAGGGGCGTCTACAATGAGCAGTTCTTC. The V gene is TRBV5-4, the J gene TRBJ2-1, with 8 bases identical to TRBD1. This CDR3 has 15 residues. Germline CDR1 reads SGHNT; CDR2 reads YYREEE (reference sequence). J lost 3 bases, V lost 3 bases, and 5 bases had no gene match.